Each of the 6 T cell receptor beta chains below was sequenced from the same sample in a study of OX40 agonist ivuxolimab in advanced cancers. The data were produced by immunoSEQ multiplex PCR, yet TCRdb's version contains in-frame clones alone and is incomplete. This table has approximately 70,000 clones, 82% appearing once. Material: CD4+ or CD8+ T cells sorted from blood, obtained in a trial of the OX40 agonist ivuxolimab. These receptors all stem from an adult with an advanced solid tumor such as melanoma, head and neck, liver or kidney cancer.

This chain connects TRBV6-5 to TRBJ2-1, with 10 positions matching TRBD2. Germline CDR1 and CDR2: MNHEY and SVGAGI. The CDR3 covers 13 residues. Trimming removed 6 bases from V and 9 bases from J; junction bases left unmatched: 5. CDR3 amino acids: CASRPGTSVEQFF. The DNA for the CDR3 is TGTGCCAGCAGGCCCGGGACTAGCGTTGAGCAGTTCTTC.

This CDR3 reads CASSRQGAKNIQYF. The CDR3 nucleotides read TGTGCCAGCAGTAGACAGGGGGCGAAGAACATTCAGTACTTC. The chain links TRBV27 to TRBJ2-4, with TRBD1 matching 10 bases. Germline V gene sequence: CDR1 MNHEY, CDR2 SMNVEV (reference sequence). Unmatched junction bases numbered 5, after V lost 5 bases and J lost 7 bases. CDR3 size: 14 residues.

The J gene is TRBJ2-2, the V gene TRBV19; a weak D match, TRBD2 (5 bases). V was cut by 2 bases and J by 6 bases, with 13 bases left in between. Germline CDR1 reads LNHDA; CDR2 reads SQIVND (reference sequence). The CDR3 length is 15 residues. The CDR3 loop reads CASSISGSLPGELFF. In DNA, the CDR3 is TGTGCCAGTAGTATATCGGGGTCTCTTCCCGGGGAGCTGTTTTTT.

This chain joins TRBV19 and TRBJ1-1; 8 bases map to TRBD1. J lost 1 base, V lost 3 bases, and 1 base had no gene match. Germline CDR1 reads LNHDA; CDR2 reads SQIVND (reference sequence). This CDR3 is 14 amino acids long. The CDR3 region is CASSIDRGNTEAFF. CDR3 sequence (DNA): TGTGCCAGTAGTATTGACAGGGGGAACACTGAAGCTTTCTTT.

The chain uses TRBV19 and TRBJ1-5; TRBD1 aligns across 7 bases. Trimming at V came to 1 base and at J to 2 bases, leaving 8 bases not matched to a gene. Germline V gene sequence: CDR1 LNHDA, CDR2 SQIVND (reference sequence). The CDR3 totals 17 residues. CDR3 nucleotides: TGTGCCAGTAGTATAGCCTGGACAGGCTTTGGCAATCAGCCCCAGCATTTT. It yields the protein CASSIAWTGFGNQPQHF.

This clone was detected once. The genes are TRBV7-2 and TRBJ1-2; D is possibly TRBD1 (5 bases). Germline lookup yields CDR1 SGHTA and CDR2 FQGNSA. Trimming removed 5 bases at V and 2 bases at J, with 6 bases between. The CDR3 is 12 residues long. DNA for the CDR3: TGTGCCAGCAGCAAGGGGAACTATGGCTACACCTTC. Protein: CASSKGNYGYTF.